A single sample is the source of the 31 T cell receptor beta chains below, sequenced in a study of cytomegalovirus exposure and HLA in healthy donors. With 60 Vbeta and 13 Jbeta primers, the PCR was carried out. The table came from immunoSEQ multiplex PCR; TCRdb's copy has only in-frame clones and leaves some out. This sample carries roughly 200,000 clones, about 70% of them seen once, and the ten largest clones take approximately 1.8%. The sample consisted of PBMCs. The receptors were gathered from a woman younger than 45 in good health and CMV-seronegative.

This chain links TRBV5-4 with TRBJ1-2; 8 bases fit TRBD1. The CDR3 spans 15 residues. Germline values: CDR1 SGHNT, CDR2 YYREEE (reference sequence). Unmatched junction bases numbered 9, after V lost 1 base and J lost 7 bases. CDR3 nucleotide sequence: TGTGCCAGCAGCTTGCCGGGACAGGTATATCTTGGCTACACCTTC. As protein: CASSLPGQVYLGYTF.

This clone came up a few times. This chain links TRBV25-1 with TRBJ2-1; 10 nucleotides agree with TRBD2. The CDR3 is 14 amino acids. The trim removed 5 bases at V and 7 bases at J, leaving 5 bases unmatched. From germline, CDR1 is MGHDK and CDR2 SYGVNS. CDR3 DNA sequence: TGTGCCAGCAGTATACAACTAGCGGGGAATGAGCAGTTCTTC. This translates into CASSIQLAGNEQFF.

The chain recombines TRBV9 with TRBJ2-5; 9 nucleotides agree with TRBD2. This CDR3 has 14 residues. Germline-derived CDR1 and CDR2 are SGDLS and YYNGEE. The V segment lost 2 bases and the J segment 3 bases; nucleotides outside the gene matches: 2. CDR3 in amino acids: CASSVLAGKETQYF. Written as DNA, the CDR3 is TGTGCCAGCAGCGTCCTAGCGGGGAAAGAGACCCAGTACTTC.

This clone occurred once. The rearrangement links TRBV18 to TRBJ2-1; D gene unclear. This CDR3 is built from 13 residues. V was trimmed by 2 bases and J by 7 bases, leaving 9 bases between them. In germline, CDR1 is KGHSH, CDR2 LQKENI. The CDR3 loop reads CASSPRARNEQFF. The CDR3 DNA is TGTGCCAGCTCACCAAGAGCTAGGAATGAGCAGTTCTTC.

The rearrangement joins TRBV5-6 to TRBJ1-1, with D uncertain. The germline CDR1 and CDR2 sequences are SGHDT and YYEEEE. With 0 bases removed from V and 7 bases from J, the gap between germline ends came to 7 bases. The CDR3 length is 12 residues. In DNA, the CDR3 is TGTGCCAGCAGCTTGGGAGGGTTTGAAGCTTTCTTT. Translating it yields CASSLGGFEAFF.

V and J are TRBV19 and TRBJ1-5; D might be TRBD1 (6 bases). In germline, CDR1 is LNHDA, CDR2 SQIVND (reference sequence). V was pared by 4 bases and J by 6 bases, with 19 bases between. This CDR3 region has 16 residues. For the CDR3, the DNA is TGTGCCAGTAGTAGAGGGGCCAGGGGATTCGGTCAGCCCCAGCATTTT. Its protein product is CASSRGARGFGQPQHF.

For the CDR3, the DNA is TGTGCCAGCAGCCCACCTGGGGTAAGGGCGGGAGGGCTTACAGATACGCAGTATTTT. Residues: CASSPPGVRAGGLTDTQYF. V and J are TRBV7-2 and TRBJ2-3; 9 bases fit TRBD2. Germline V CDR1 and CDR2: SGHTA, FQGNSA. Unmatched junction bases numbered 18, after V lost 5 bases and J lost 3 bases. This CDR3 is 19 amino acids long. Full variable domain (remainder filled in from reference TRBV7-2 and TRBJ2-3): GAGVSQSPSNKVTEKGKDVELRCDPISGHTALYWYRQSLGQGLEFLIYFQGNSAPDKSGLPSDRFSAERTGGSVSTLTIQRTQQEDSAVYLCASSPPGVRAGGLTDTQYFGPGTRLTVL.

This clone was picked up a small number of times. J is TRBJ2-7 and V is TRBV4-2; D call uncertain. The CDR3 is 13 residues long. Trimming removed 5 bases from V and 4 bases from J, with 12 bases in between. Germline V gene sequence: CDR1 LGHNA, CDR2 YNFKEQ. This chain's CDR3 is CASSFGPEYEQYF. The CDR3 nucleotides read TGTGCCAGCAGCTTTGGGCCTGAATACGAGCAGTACTTC.

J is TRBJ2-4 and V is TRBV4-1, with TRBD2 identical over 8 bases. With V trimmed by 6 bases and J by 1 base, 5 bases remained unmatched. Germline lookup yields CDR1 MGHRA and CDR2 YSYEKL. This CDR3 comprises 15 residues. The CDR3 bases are TGCGCCAGCAGTTTCGGCGGGAGGGCCAAAAACATTCAGTACTTC. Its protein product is CASSFGGRAKNIQYF.

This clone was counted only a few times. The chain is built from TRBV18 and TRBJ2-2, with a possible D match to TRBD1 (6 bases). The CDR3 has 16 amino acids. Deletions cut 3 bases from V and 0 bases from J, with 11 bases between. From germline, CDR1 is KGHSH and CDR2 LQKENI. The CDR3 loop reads CASSPGADANTGELFF. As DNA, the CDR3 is TGTGCCAGCTCACCGGGGGCAGACGCGAACACCGGGGAGCTGTTTTTT. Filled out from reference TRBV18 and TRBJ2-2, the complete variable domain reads NAGVMQNPRHLVRRRGQEARLRCSPMKGHSHVYWYRQLPEEGLKFMVYLQKENIIDESGMPKERFSAEFPKEGPSILRIQQVVRGDSAAYFCASSPGADANTGELFFGEGSRLTVL.

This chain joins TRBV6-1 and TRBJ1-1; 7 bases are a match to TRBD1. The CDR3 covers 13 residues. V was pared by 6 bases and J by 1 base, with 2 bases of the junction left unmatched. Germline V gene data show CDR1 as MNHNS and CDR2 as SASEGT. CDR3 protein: CASRRTGNTEAFF. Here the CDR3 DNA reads TGTGCCAGCAGAAGGACAGGGAACACTGAAGCTTTCTTT.

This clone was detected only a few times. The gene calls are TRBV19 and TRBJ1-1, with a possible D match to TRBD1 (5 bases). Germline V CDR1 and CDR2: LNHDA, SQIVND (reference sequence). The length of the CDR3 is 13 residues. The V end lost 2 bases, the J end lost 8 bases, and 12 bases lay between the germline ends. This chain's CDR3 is CASSISPQAEAFF. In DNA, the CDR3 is TGTGCCAGTAGTATAAGTCCACAGGCCGAAGCTTTCTTT.

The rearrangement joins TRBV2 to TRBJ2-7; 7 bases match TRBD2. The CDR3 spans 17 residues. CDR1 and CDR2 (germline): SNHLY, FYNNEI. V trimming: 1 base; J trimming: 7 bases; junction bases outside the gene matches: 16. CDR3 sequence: CASSEGLETVGLGEQYF. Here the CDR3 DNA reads TGTGCCAGCAGTGAAGGGTTGGAGACCGTCGGACTAGGGGAGCAGTACTTC.

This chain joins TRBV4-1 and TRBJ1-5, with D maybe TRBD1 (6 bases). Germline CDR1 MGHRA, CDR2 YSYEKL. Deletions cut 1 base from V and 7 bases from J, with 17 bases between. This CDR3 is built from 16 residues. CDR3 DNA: TGCGCCAGCAGCCAAGTGGGCAGGGGCGACGGACAGCCCCAGCATTTT. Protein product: CASSQVGRGDGQPQHF.

CDR3 sequence reads: CASSLDRAGANVLTF. The CDR3 coding sequence is TGTGCCAGCAGCCTCGACAGGGCTGGGGCCAACGTCCTGACTTTC. The rearrangement links TRBV7-9 to TRBJ2-6, with 7 bases lining up with TRBD1. The length of the CDR3 is 15 residues. The germline CDR1 and CDR2 sequences are SEHNR and FQNEAQ (reference sequence). The V gene end was trimmed by 5 bases and the J gene end by 2 bases; junction bases not matched to a gene: 3. Full variable domain (rest looked up from reference TRBV7-9 and TRBJ2-6): DTGVSQNPRHKITKRGQNVTFRCDPISEHNRLYWYRQTLGQGPEFLTYFQNEAQLEKSRLLSDRFSAERPKGSFSTLEIQRTEQGDSAMYLCASSLDRAGANVLTFGAGSRLTVL.

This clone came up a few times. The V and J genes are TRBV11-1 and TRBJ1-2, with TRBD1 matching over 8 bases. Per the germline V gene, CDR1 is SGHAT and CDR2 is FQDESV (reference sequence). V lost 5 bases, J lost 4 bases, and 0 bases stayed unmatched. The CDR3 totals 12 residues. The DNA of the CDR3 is TGTGCCAGCAGCCAGGGGGCCTATGGCTACACCTTC. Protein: CASSQGAYGYTF.

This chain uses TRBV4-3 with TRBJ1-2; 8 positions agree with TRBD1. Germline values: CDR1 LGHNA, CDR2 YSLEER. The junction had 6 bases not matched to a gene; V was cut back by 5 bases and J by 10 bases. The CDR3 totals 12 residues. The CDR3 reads CASSGQGGDYTF. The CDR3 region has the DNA TGCGCCAGCAGCGGACAGGGAGGTGACTACACCTTC.

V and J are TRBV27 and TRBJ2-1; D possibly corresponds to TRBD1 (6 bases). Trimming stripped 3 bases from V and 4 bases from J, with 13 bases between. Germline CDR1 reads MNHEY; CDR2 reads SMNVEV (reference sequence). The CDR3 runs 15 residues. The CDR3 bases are TGTGCCAGCAGTTTCAAGGCGAGGGGGTACAATGAGCAGTTCTTC. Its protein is CASSFKARGYNEQFF.

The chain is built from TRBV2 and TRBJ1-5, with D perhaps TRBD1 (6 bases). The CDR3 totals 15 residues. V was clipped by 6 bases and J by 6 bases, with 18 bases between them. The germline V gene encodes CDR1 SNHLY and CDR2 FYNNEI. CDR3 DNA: TGTGCCAGCAGAGCCCGAACGCAGGGGAGTCAGCCCCAGCATTTT. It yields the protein CASRARTQGSQPQHF.

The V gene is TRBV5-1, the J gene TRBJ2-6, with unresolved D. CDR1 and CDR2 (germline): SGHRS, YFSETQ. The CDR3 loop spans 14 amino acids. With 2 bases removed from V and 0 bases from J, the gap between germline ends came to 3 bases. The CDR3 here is CASSLHSGANVLTF. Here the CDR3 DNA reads TGCGCCAGCAGCTTACACTCTGGGGCCAACGTCCTGACTTTC.

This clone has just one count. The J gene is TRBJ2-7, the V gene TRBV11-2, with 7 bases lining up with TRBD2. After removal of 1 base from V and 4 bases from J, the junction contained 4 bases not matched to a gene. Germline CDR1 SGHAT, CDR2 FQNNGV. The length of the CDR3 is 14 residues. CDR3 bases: TGTGCCAGCAGCTTAGCCGGGACTAAATACGAGCAGTACTTC. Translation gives CASSLAGTKYEQYF.

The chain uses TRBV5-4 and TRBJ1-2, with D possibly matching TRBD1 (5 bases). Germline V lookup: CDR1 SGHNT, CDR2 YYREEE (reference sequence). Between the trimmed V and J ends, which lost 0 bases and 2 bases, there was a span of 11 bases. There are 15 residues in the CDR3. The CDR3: CASSLETGLNYGYTF. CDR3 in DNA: TGTGCCAGCAGCTTGGAAACAGGATTAAACTATGGCTACACCTTC.

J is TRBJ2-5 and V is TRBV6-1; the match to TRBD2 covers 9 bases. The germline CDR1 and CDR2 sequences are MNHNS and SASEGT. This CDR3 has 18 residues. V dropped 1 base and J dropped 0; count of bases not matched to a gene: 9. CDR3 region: CASSEGGTLAGYQETQYF. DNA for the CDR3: TGTGCCAGCAGTGAAGGGGGGACGCTAGCGGGGTACCAAGAGACCCAGTACTTC.

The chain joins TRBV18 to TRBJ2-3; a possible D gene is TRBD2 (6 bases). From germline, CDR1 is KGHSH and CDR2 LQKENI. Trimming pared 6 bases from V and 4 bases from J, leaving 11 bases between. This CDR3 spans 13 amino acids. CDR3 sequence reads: CASSPGLADTQYF. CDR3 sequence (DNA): TGTGCCAGCTCCCCGGGACTCGCAGATACGCAGTATTTT. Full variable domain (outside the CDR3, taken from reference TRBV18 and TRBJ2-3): NAGVMQNPRHLVRRRGQEARLRCSPMKGHSHVYWYRQLPEEGLKFMVYLQKENIIDESGMPKERFSAEFPKEGPSILRIQQVVRGDSAAYFCASSPGLADTQYFGPGTRLTVL.

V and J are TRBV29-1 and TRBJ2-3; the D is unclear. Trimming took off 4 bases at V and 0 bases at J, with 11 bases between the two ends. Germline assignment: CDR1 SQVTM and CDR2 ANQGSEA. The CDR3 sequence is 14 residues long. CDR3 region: CSVGLTTSTDTQYF. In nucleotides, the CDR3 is TGCAGCGTTGGGCTAACTACTAGCACAGATACGCAGTATTTT.

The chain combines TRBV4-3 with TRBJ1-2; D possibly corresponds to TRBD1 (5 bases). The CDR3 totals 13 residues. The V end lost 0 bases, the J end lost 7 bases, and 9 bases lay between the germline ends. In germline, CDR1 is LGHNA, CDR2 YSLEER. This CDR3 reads CASSQDRGSGYTF. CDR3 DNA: TGCGCCAGCAGCCAAGATAGGGGTAGTGGCTACACCTTC.

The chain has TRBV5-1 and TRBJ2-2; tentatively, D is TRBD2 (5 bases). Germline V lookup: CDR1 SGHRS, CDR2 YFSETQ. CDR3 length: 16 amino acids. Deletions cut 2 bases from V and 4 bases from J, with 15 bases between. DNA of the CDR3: TGCGCCAGCAGCTTTGGGTGGACGGGGTCCACCGGGGAGCTGTTTTTT. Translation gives CASSFGWTGSTGELFF.

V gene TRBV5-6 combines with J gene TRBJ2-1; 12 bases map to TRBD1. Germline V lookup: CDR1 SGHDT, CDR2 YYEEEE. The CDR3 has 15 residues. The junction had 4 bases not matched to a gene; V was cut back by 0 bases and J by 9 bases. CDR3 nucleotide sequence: TGTGCCAGCAGCTTGGTAGGGACAGGGGGCGCTGAGCAGTTCTTC. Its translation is CASSLVGTGGAEQFF. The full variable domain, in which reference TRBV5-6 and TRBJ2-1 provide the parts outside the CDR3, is DAGVTQSPTHLIKTRGQQVTLRCSPKSGHDTVSWYQQALGQGPQFIFQYYEEEERQRGNFPDRFSGHQFPNYSSELNVNALLLGDSALYLCASSLVGTGGAEQFFGPGTRLTVL.

The CDR3 is CASSLSRGTYGYTF. The CDR3 coding sequence is TGTGCCAGCAGTTTATCTCGGGGAACCTATGGCTACACCTTC. This chain uses TRBV27 with TRBJ1-2; unclear D gene. Looked up from germline, CDR1 is MNHEY and CDR2 is SMNVEV (reference sequence). The CDR3 covers 14 residues. Trimming stripped 0 bases from V and 4 bases from J, with 9 bases between.

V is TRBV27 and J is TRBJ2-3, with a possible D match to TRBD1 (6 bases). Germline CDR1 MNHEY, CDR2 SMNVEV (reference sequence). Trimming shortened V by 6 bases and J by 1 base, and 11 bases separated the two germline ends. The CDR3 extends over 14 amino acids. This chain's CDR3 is CASSPSGGTDTQYF. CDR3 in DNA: TGTGCCAGCAGCCCCTCAGGGGGCACAGATACGCAGTATTTT.

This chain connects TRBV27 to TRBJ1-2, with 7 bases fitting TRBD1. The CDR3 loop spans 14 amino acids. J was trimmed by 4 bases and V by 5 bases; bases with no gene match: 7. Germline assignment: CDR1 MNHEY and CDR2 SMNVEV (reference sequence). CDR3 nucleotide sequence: TGTGCCAGCAGTCCCATGGGACAGCTCTATGGCTACACCTTC. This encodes CASSPMGQLYGYTF.